These 14 T cell receptor beta chains were sequenced from one sample in a study of CD8+CD57+ T cells in acquired aplastic anemia. Profiling that covered TCR beta VDJ and CDR3 relied on genomic DNA as its template. Each CDR3 protein is one row after TCRdb ran MiXCR on the reads. The sample consists of a few hundred thousand distinct CDR3 sequences, about 70% of them appearing once. Specimen: sorted CD4+, CD8+, or CD8+CD57+ T cells (not recorded which) from PBMCs. The source is a human donor in good health, serving as a control.

This clonotype occurred once. The rearrangement links TRBV2 to TRBJ1-5, with TRBD1 matching over 9 bases. V was clipped by 3 bases and J by 15 bases; unmatched bases: 24. The CDR3 runs 18 residues. The germline CDR1 and CDR2 sequences are SNHLY and FYNNEI. The CDR3 reads CASSELQAGQGSGYTLHF. In DNA form, the CDR3 reads TGTGCCAGCAGTGAGCTTCAAGCTGGACAGGGGAGCGGCTACACCTTGCATTTT.

This clonotype was counted a few times. This sequence joins TRBV6-2 or TRBV6-3 and TRBJ2-1; D gene uncertain. Germline V gives CDR1 MNHEY, CDR2 SVGEGT. Trimming stripped 7 bases from V and 3 bases from J, with 10 bases between. The CDR3 totals 13 residues. CDR3 bases: TGTGCCAGCAAATGGGAAAACTACAATGAGCAGTTCTTC. Protein: CASKWENYNEQFF.

This clonotype was found many times. The rearrangement links TRBV5-1 to TRBJ2-7; unclear D gene. The CDR3 length is 15 residues. Between the trimmed V and J ends, which lost 0 bases and 1 base, there was a span of 11 bases. Germline loops: CDR1 SGHRS, CDR2 YFSETQ. CDR3 loop: CASSLGPTTSYEQYF. CDR3 nucleotide sequence: TGCGCCAGCAGCTTGGGGCCGACGACGTCCTACGAGCAGTACTTC. Full variable domain (missing parts from reference TRBV5-1 and TRBJ2-7): KAGVTQTPRYLIKTRGQQVTLSCSPISGHRSVSWYQQTPGQGLQFLFEYFSETQRNKGNFPGRFSGRQFSNSRSEMNVSTLELGDSALYLCASSLGPTTSYEQYFGPGTRLTVT.

V and J are TRBV20-1 and TRBJ2-2; D is perhaps TRBD1 (6 bases). Trimming removed 6 bases at V and 15 bases at J, with 20 bases between. The CDR3 covers 12 residues. Germline loops: CDR1 DFQATT, CDR2 SNEGSKA (reference sequence). The CDR3, as DNA: TGCAGTGCCCCCTTACAGGGATACAATGTGTTTTTT. Protein product: CSAPLQGYNVFF.

This chain joins TRBV20-1 and TRBJ1-2, with TRBD1 matching 8 bases. J gave up 8 bases and V 3 bases, and 5 bases lay outside the gene matches. This CDR3 contains 12 residues. CDR1 is DFQATT and CDR2 is SNEGSKA in the germline V gene (reference sequence). Here the CDR3 DNA reads TGCAGTGCTAGCAGGGGGCTTGAGGGCTACACCTTC. This translates into CSASRGLEGYTF.

The chain is built from TRBV2 and TRBJ2-7; TRBD1 might be the D (6 bases). Looked up from germline, CDR1 is SNHLY and CDR2 is FYNNEI. The CDR3 has 14 residues. Here the CDR3 DNA reads TGTGCCAGCAGCGTACCCGACAGGTACTCTGGGGCCAACGTC. This codes for CASSVPDRYSGANV.

V usage is TRBV7-3 and J usage is TRBJ2-5; 10 bases are a match to TRBD1. The V segment lost 1 base and the J segment 5 bases; nucleotides outside the gene matches: 4. The CDR3 consists of 15 residues. CDR1 and CDR2 (germline): SGHTA, FQGTGA. For the CDR3, the DNA is TGTGCCAGCAGCTTAAGCGGACAGGGGGGGGAGACCCAGTACTTC. Translation gives CASSLSGQGGETQYF.

This clonotype has ten or more counts. The chain joins TRBV19 to TRBJ2-7, with TRBD1 matching 7 bases. Germline V gene sequence: CDR1 LNHDA, CDR2 SQIVND (reference sequence). The trim removed 5 bases at V and 4 bases at J, leaving 8 bases unmatched. The CDR3 consists of 14 residues. The CDR3 DNA is TGTGCCAGTAGTGGATACGGGACAGTGTACGAGCAGTACTTC. Protein: CASSGYGTVYEQYF.

This clonotype was seen at least ten times. V is TRBV7-9 and J is TRBJ1-4; 8 bases match TRBD1. Germline V gene lookup returns CDR1 SEHNR and CDR2 FQNEAQ (reference sequence). Losses at the gene ends were 5 bases for V and 3 bases for J; bases not matched to a gene: 11. The CDR3 has 17 amino acids. The CDR3 loop reads CASSRDRGYSPNEKLFF. The CDR3 bases are TGTGCCAGCAGCAGAGACAGGGGCTATTCACCTAATGAAAAACTGTTTTTT.

This clonotype was picked up many times. The V gene is TRBV20-1, the J gene TRBJ1-1; perhaps TRBD1 as D (5 bases). V was clipped by 0 bases and J by 2 bases, with 16 bases between them. The CDR3 length is 16 residues. Germline V gene sequence: CDR1 DFQATT, CDR2 SNEGSKA (reference sequence). CDR3 sequence: CSARDSGGGSNTEAFF. CDR3 nucleotide sequence: TGCAGTGCTAGAGATAGCGGGGGTGGGTCCAACACTGAAGCTTTCTTT.

This clonotype was counted once. No conserved phenylalanine or tryptophan ends this CDR3, so it is likely a read error. The chain recombines TRBV15 with TRBJ1-2, with a weak D call TRBD1 (5 bases). The V gene's germline CDR1 is LNHNV and CDR2 YYDKDF (reference sequence). V dropped 4 bases and J dropped 8 bases, with 20 bases sitting between them. This CDR3 has 15 amino acids. The CDR3 is CATSTRQDGGEGYTS. CDR3 bases: TGTGCCACCAGCACAAGGCAAGACGGGGGGGAAGGCTACACCTCC.

This clonotype came up many times. The rearrangement uses TRBV5-8 and TRBJ1-1, with TRBD1 identical over 7 bases. Germline V gives CDR1 SGHTS, CDR2 YDEGEE. The trim removed 2 bases at V and 4 bases at J, leaving 11 bases unmatched. CDR3 length equals 16 residues. CDR3 protein: CASSFSLGAGGTEAFF. The DNA of the CDR3 is TGTGCCAGCAGCTTCTCTTTAGGGGCAGGGGGCACTGAAGCTTTCTTT. Full variable domain (missing parts from reference TRBV5-8 and TRBJ1-1): EAGVTQSPTHLIKTRGQQATLRCSPISGHTSVYWYQQALGLGLQFLLWYDEGEERNRGNFPPRFSGRQFPNYSSELNVNALELEDSALYLCASSFSLGAGGTEAFFGQGTRLTVV.

The gene calls are TRBV19 and TRBJ2-1; 7 bases agree with TRBD1. The J call may be wrong; the DNA end is better matched by TRBJ1-1. The CDR3 extends over 14 amino acids. The germline V gene has CDR1 LNHDA and CDR2 SQIVND (reference sequence). Here the CDR3 DNA reads TGTGCCAGTAGTACCGACAGGGAGCAGGGTGAGGCTTTCTTT. This codes for CASSTDREQGEAFF.

V usage is TRBV15 and J usage is TRBJ1-2; the match to TRBD1 covers 12 bases. The trim removed 4 bases at V and 6 bases at J, leaving 6 bases unmatched. The CDR3 totals 15 residues. CDR1 is LNHNV and CDR2 is YYDKDF in the germline V gene (reference sequence). The CDR3 region has the DNA TGTGCCACCAGCACTCCGGGACAGGGGGCTAATGGCTACACCTTC. The encoded protein is CATSTPGQGANGYTF. Supplemented by reference TRBV15 and TRBJ1-2, the full variable domain reads DAMVIQNPRYQVTQFGKPVTLSCSQTLNHNVMYWYQQKSSQAPKLLFHYYDKDFNNEADTPDNFQSRRPNTSFCFLDIRSPGLGDTAMYLCATSTPGQGANGYTFGSGTRLTVV.